Listed below are T cell receptor beta chains from one sample, sequenced in a study of Graves' ophthalmopathy and Graves' hyperthyroidism. MiXCR, run by TCRdb on the multiplex PCR reads, gives a single entry per CDR3 protein. The table has roughly 400,000 distinct CDR3 sequences, approximately 17% seen once. Sequences were obtained from peripheral blood. The receptors derive from an adult woman with stable Graves' hyperthyroidism. Both conserved end residues are part of each CDR3. The D gene is left open where the match is weak. Size values are once, few and many counts, or a class for expanded clones, and some rows have none.

D: TRBD2; length: 16; V: TRBV6-2/TRBV6-3; J: TRBJ2-4; size: many; CDR3: CASRKRGDLAKNIQYF; DNA: TGTGCCAGCAGAAAGCGGGGGGATCTAGCCAAAAACATTCAGTACTTC
D: NA; length: 14; V: TRBV20-1; J: TRBJ1-6; size: many; CDR3: CSASNPQDHSPLHF; DNA: TGCAGTGCTAGTAATCCCCAGGACCATTCACCCCTCCACTTT
D: TRBD1; length: 12; V: TRBV12-5; J: TRBJ1-2; size: many; CDR3: CASADRGYGYTF; DNA: TGTGCTTCAGCAGACAGGGGATATGGCTACACCTTC
D: NA; length: 14; V: TRBV30; J: TRBJ1-5; size: NA; CDR3: CAWSVRRALGPQHF; DNA: NA
D: NA; length: 14; V: TRBV12-3/TRBV12-4; J: TRBJ1-1; size: NA; CDR3: CASSFNGGNTEAFF; DNA: TGTGCCAGCAGTTTCAACGGGGGAAACACTGAAGCTTTCTTT
D: NA; length: 14; V: TRBV12-3/TRBV12-4; J: TRBJ2-7; size: many; CDR3: CASSPGVGGYEQYF; DNA: TGTGCCAGCAGTCCCGGAGTGGGGGGCTACGAGCAGTACTTC
D: NA; length: 11; V: TRBV29-1; J: TRBJ1-1; size: many; CDR3: CSVVGGGEAFF; DNA: TGCAGCGTTGTGGGGGGTGGTGAAGCTTTCTTT
D: TRBD1; length: 16; V: TRBV18; J: TRBJ2-7; size: NA; CDR3: CASSPRDRVESYEQYF; DNA: TGTGCCAGCTCACCACGGGACAGGGTGGAGTCCTACGAGCAGTACTTC
D: NA; length: 17; V: TRBV7-8; J: TRBJ1-1; size: NA; CDR3: CASSRIARGGARTEAFF; DNA: TGTGCCAGCAGCCGGATAGCGCGGGGAGGGGCGCGGACTGAAGCTTTCTTT
D: NA; length: 12; V: TRBV30; J: TRBJ1-1; size: many; CDR3: CAWRARGTEAFF; DNA: TGTGCCTGGAGGGCACGGGGTACTGAAGCTTTCTTT
D: NA; length: 19; V: TRBV19; J: TRBJ2-7; size: many; CDR3: CASSIAMEVRGRRHYEQYF; DNA: TGTGCCAGTAGTATCGCCATGGAGGTCCGGGGGAGGCGTCACTACGAGCAGTACTTC
D: NA; length: 13; V: TRBV2; J: TRBJ1-5; size: many; CDR3: CASKRERNQPQHF; DNA: TGTGCCAGCAAACGGGAACGTAATCAGCCCCAGCATTTT
D: NA; length: 13; V: TRBV29-1; J: TRBJ2-5; size: many; CDR3: CSVDTIGPGAQYF; DNA: TGCAGCGTTGACACTATCGGTCCTGGGGCCCAGTACTTC
D: NA; length: 14; V: TRBV20-1; J: TRBJ2-2; size: NA; CDR3: CSAKDFANTGELFF; DNA: TGCAGTGCGAAAGACTTCGCTAACACCGGGGAGCTGTTTTTT
D: NA; length: 14; V: TRBV12-3/TRBV12-4; J: TRBJ1-6; size: many; CDR3: CASTADSALSPLHF; DNA: TGTGCCAGCACCGCGGACAGCGCGCTTTCACCCCTCCACTTT
D: TRBD2; length: 14; V: TRBV12-3/TRBV12-4; J: TRBJ2-7; size: many; CDR3: CASSFLGTSYEQYF; DNA: TGTGCCAGCAGTTTTCTAGGGACTAGCTACGAGCAGTACTTC
D: TRBD2; length: 15; V: TRBV30; J: TRBJ2-7; size: many; CDR3: CAWRGFGTSFDEQYF; DNA: TGTGCCTGGAGGGGGTTTGGGACTAGTTTCGACGAGCAGTACTTC
D: NA; length: 15; V: TRBV4-1; J: TRBJ1-6; size: NA; CDR3: CASSQEQGYNSPLHF; DNA: TGCGCCAGCAGCCAAGAACAGGGATATAATTCACCCCTCCACTTT
D: NA; length: 14; V: TRBV20-1; J: TRBJ1-2; size: many; CDR3: CSAHRTTGLEGYTF; DNA: TGCAGTGCTCACAGAACCACAGGGCTCGAGGGCTACACCTTC
D: NA; length: 12; V: TRBV28; J: TRBJ1-2; size: few; CDR3: CASSIRLDGYTF; DNA: TGTGCCAGCAGTATACGCTTGGATGGCTACACCTTC
D: NA; length: 13; V: TRBV7-2; J: TRBJ2-5; size: NA; CDR3: CASSYDRKETQYF; DNA: TGTGCCAGCAGCTACGACAGAAAAGAGACCCAGTACTTC
D: NA; length: 14; V: TRBV19; J: TRBJ1-2; size: many; CDR3: CASSIDPRDYGYTF; DNA: TGTGCCAGTAGTATAGATCCCCGGGACTATGGCTACACCTTC
D: NA; length: 16; V: TRBV20-1; J: TRBJ2-2; size: many; CDR3: CSARATGQLNTGELFF; DNA: TGCAGTGCTAGAGCGACGGGACAATTGAACACCGGGGAGCTGTTTTTT
D: NA; length: 14; V: TRBV5-1; J: TRBJ2-7; size: many; CDR3: CASSQRDGSYEQYF; DNA: TGCGCCAGCAGCCAAAGGGACGGCTCCTACGAGCAGTACTTC